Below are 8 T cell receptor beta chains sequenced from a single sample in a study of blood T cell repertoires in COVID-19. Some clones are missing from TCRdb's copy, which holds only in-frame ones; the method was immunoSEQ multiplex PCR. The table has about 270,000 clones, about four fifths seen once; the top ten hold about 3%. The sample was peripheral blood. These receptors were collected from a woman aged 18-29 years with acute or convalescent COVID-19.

Here the CDR3 reads CASSHEVQGADYGYTF. CDR3 DNA sequence: TGCGCCAGCAGCCATGAAGTACAGGGGGCGGACTATGGCTACACCTTC. This chain connects TRBV4-1 to TRBJ1-2; 9 nucleotides line up with TRBD1. Germline values: CDR1 MGHRA, CDR2 YSYEKL. V lost 3 bases, J lost 3 bases, and 8 bases stayed unmatched. This CDR3 region has 16 residues.

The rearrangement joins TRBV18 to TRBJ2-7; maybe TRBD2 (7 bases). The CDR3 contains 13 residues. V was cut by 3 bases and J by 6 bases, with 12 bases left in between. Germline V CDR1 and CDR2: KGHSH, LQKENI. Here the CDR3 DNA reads TGTGCCAGCTCACCTAAAAGGGGGGGCGAGCAGTACTTC. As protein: CASSPKRGGEQYF.

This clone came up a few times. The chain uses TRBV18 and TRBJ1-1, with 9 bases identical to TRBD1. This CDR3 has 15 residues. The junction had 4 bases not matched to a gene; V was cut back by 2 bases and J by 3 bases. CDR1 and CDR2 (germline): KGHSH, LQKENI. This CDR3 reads CASSPGQGMDTEAFF. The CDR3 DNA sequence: TGTGCCAGCTCACCAGGACAGGGGATGGACACTGAAGCTTTCTTT.

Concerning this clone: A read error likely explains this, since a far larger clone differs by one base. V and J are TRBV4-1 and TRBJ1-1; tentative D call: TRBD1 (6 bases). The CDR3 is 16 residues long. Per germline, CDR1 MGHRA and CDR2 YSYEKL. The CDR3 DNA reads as TGCGCCTGCAGCCTTCTGTGGGACACTCTGAACACTGAAGCTTTCTTT. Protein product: CACSLLWDTLNTEAFF.

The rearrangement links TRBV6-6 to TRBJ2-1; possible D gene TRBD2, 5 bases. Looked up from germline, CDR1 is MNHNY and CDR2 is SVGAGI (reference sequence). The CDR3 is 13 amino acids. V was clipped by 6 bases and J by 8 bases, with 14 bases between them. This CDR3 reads CASRGRSGDEQFF. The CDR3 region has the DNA TGTGCCAGCAGAGGTCGCTCCGGGGATGAGCAGTTCTTC.

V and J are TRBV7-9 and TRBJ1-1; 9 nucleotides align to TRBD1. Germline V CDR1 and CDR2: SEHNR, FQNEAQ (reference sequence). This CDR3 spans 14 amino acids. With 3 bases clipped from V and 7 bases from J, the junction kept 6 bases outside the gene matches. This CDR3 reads CASSFTGGPYEAFF. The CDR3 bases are TGTGCCAGCAGCTTCACAGGGGGCCCCTATGAAGCTTTCTTT.

This CDR3 is CASSRTPEAYEQYF. CDR3 coding DNA: TGTGCCAGCAGCCGAACTCCGGAGGCCTACGAGCAGTACTTC. The genes are TRBV6-5 and TRBJ2-7, with D maybe TRBD2 (5 bases). The germline V and J ends were trimmed by 6 bases and 2 bases, with 14 bases remaining between them. Germline loops: CDR1 MNHEY, CDR2 SVGAGI. The CDR3 totals 14 residues.

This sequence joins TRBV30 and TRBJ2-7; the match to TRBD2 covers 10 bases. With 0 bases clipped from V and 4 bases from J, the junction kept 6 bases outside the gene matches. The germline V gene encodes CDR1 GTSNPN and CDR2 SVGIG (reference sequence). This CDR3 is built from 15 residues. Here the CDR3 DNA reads TGTGCCTGGAGTGTACTGCTAGCGGGAGTGTACGAGCAGTACTTC. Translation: CAWSVLLAGVYEQYF.